The 26 T cell receptor beta chains in this list originate from one sample, sequenced in a study of blood T cell repertoires in COVID-19. Using immunoSEQ multiplex PCR, the repertoire was profiled, and TCRdb retains in-frame clones only, with some absent. The sample lists approximately 300,000 clones; 85% were seen once. The sequencing input was PBMCs or T cells enriched from blood (not recorded which). Receptors were obtained from a woman aged 25 to 45 who had been exposed to COVID-19.

The V call is TRBV9, the J call TRBJ2-1; a weak D match, TRBD2 (6 bases). Germline CDR1 SGDLS, CDR2 YYNGEE. Deletions cut 3 bases from V and 0 bases from J, with 10 bases between. The CDR3 contains 15 residues. The CDR3 DNA follows: TGTGCCAGCAGCGCAGCGGGCAGCTCCTACAATGAGCAGTTCTTC. Translated: CASSAAGSSYNEQFF.

This chain links TRBV5-6 with TRBJ2-2; 7 bases are shared with TRBD2. J was trimmed by 9 bases and V by 4 bases; bases with no gene match: 15. CDR3 length: 16 amino acids. Germline V gene sequence: CDR1 SGHDT, CDR2 YYEEEE. The CDR3 region has the DNA TGTGCCAGCAGCAAGGCCCTAGCGGCGATCTTCAGGGAGCTGTTTTTT. Its protein is CASSKALAAIFRELFF.

The V and J genes are TRBV19 and TRBJ1-2; D is unresolved. CDR3 size: 13 residues. Looked up from germline, CDR1 is LNHDA and CDR2 is SQIVND (reference sequence). The ends were cut back, 1 base at V and 8 bases at J, with 11 bases in the middle. The CDR3 reads CASSIAGVGGYTF. For the CDR3, the DNA is TGTGCCAGTAGTATAGCCGGGGTCGGCGGCTACACCTTC.

The chain uses TRBV5-1 and TRBJ2-1; D remains ambiguous. The CDR3 spans 15 residues. CDR1 and CDR2 from the germline V gene are SGHRS and YFSETQ. Trimming shortened V by 3 bases and J by 6 bases, and 16 bases separated the two germline ends. The CDR3 here is CASSSSLVGGNEQFF. The DNA of the CDR3 is TGCGCCAGCAGCTCCTCCTTGGTTGGCGGCAATGAGCAGTTCTTC.

This clone was counted a single time. This chain links TRBV6-1 with TRBJ2-7, with D possibly TRBD1 on 6 matching bases. Deletions cut 2 bases from V and 3 bases from J, with 17 bases between. CDR3 size: 16 residues. Germline CDR1 is MNHNS and CDR2 is SASEGT. The CDR3 region is CASSESGQGWSYEQYF. CDR3 bases: TGTGCCAGCAGTGAATCGGGGCAGGGGTGGAGCTACGAGCAGTACTTC.

This clone was observed once. This chain links TRBV10-3 with TRBJ1-3, with D unresolved. The CDR3 covers 13 residues. From germline, CDR1 is ENHRY and CDR2 SYGVKD. The V and J ends lost 2 bases and 4 bases respectively, with 6 bases between them. The CDR3 nucleotides read TGTGCCATCAGTGAGCAGACAGGAAACACCATATATTTT. It yields the protein CAISEQTGNTIYF.

This clone has just one count. CDR3 in amino acids: CASSEWVGTGGFF. The CDR3 DNA is TGTGCCAGCAGTGAATGGGTAGGAACAGGGGGTTTCTTT. This sequence joins TRBV2 and TRBJ1-1; 8 bases map to TRBD1. The CDR3 is made up of 13 amino acids. The junction had 9 bases not matched to a gene; V was cut back by 2 bases and J by 13 bases. Germline V gene data show CDR1 as SNHLY and CDR2 as FYNNEI.

The chain employs TRBV9 and TRBJ1-5; unclear D gene. The CDR3 loop spans 12 amino acids. In germline, CDR1 is SGDLS, CDR2 YYNGEE. Trimming left V 3 bases short and J 4 bases short, with 5 bases between. The CDR3 nucleotides are TGTGCCAGCAGCGCAACTAATCAGCCCCAGCATTTT. Translating gives CASSATNQPQHF.

This clone was seen a handful of times. This rearrangement joins TRBV28 to TRBJ2-7; TRBD1 matches 7 bases. Trimming at V came to 5 bases and at J to 0 bases, leaving 7 bases not matched to a gene. The germline CDR1 and CDR2 sequences are MDHEN and SYDVKM. The CDR3 is made up of 15 amino acids. The CDR3 nucleotides read TGTGCCAGCAGTCCTGACAGGGCTAGCTCCTACGAGCAGTACTTC. This encodes CASSPDRASSYEQYF.

This clone occurred a few times. The chain uses TRBV18 and TRBJ2-1, with 9 bases fitting TRBD1. V was pared by 0 bases and J by 7 bases, with 7 bases of the junction left unmatched. CDR3 length equals 16 residues. Germline V gene lookup returns CDR1 KGHSH and CDR2 LQKENI. CDR3 in amino acids: CASSPPGTGIQNEQFF. Written as DNA, the CDR3 is TGTGCCAGCTCACCACCCGGGACAGGGATACAAAATGAGCAGTTCTTC.

V gene TRBV7-3 combines with J gene TRBJ1-1; perhaps TRBD1 as D (5 bases). Deletions cut 5 bases from V and 2 bases from J, with 12 bases between. Germline V gene lookup returns CDR1 SGHTA and CDR2 FQGTGA. This CDR3 is 14 amino acids long. The CDR3 coding sequence is TGTGCCAGCAGCCAGCGACAGATTAACACTGAAGCTTTCTTT. Translating gives CASSQRQINTEAFF.

The sample holds a few counts of this clone. V is TRBV14 and J is TRBJ2-3; TRBD2 is a possible D gene (5 bases). The CDR3 consists of 17 residues. Germline CDR1 and CDR2: SGHDN and FVKESK. The V end lost 6 bases, the J end lost 4 bases, and 23 bases lay between the germline ends. The CDR3 sequence is CASRPMDGNLGADTQYF. In DNA form, the CDR3 reads TGTGCCAGCAGACCAATGGACGGGAACCTTGGGGCAGATACGCAGTATTTT.

Of note for this clone: A junction boundary mismatches the germline segment, possibly from a read error. The rearrangement joins TRBV2 to TRBJ2-5; TRBD1 aligns across 11 bases. Per germline, CDR1 SNHLY and CDR2 FYNNEI. The CDR3 is 13 residues long. CDR3 loop: CASSEAQGTGGDF. The CDR3 region has the DNA TGTGCCAGCAGTGAAGCGCAAGGGACAGGGGGTGACTTC.

The chain links TRBV6-5 to TRBJ2-1; 7 bases fit TRBD1. Unmatched junction bases numbered 12, after V lost 8 bases and J lost 8 bases. The V gene's germline CDR1 is MNHEY and CDR2 SVGAGI. CDR3 length equals 14 residues. CDR3 nucleotide sequence: TGTGCCAGCCCCATGGTAGGGACAGTCGATGAGCAGTTCTTC. As protein: CASPMVGTVDEQFF.

This rearrangement joins TRBV27 to TRBJ2-3, with 13 bases matching TRBD2. Per the germline V gene, CDR1 is MNHEY and CDR2 is SMNVEV (reference sequence). The junction had 2 bases not matched to a gene; V was cut back by 7 bases and J by 1 base. The CDR3 is 15 amino acids. The CDR3 DNA is TGTGCCAGCACGGGGACTAGCGGGGGCACAGATACGCAGTATTTT. Translation: CASTGTSGGTDTQYF.

V usage is TRBV7-2 and J usage is TRBJ2-1; 8 bases match TRBD2. V shed 2 bases and J 5 bases; nucleotides not matched to a gene: 8. CDR3 length: 16 residues. Germline V gene sequence: CDR1 SGHTA, CDR2 FQGNSA. The chain's CDR3 is CASSLFAGGLNNEQFF. CDR3 DNA sequence: TGTGCCAGCAGCTTATTTGCGGGAGGCCTTAACAATGAGCAGTTCTTC.

V is TRBV19 and J is TRBJ1-4; D may be TRBD1 (6 bases). V dropped 7 bases and J dropped 8 bases, with 23 bases sitting between them. Germline V gene data show CDR1 as LNHDA and CDR2 as SQIVND (reference sequence). The CDR3 sequence is 16 residues long. CDR3 sequence: CASTVSVRGLYEKLFF. The CDR3 coding sequence is TGTGCCAGTACCGTTTCGGTGCGGGGGCTCTACGAAAAACTGTTTTTT.

The chain joins TRBV3-1 (or the pseudogene TRBV3-2) to TRBJ2-3; 8 bases match TRBD2. Germline CDR1 LGHDT, CDR2 YNNKEL (reference sequence). V lost 4 bases and J lost 0; bases outside the gene matches: 21. The CDR3 consists of 21 residues. CDR3 nucleotide sequence: TGTGCCAGCAGCCCGCGTCCCACTACCGGTGCGGGAGGCCCTAGCACAGATACGCAGTATTTT. Protein sequence: CASSPRPTTGAGGPSTDTQYF.

The sample holds a few counts of this clone. The CDR3 sequence is CASSPWGGTYSYEQYF. The DNA for the CDR3 is TGTGCCAGCAGCCCATGGGGGGGGACTTACTCCTACGAGCAGTACTTC. This chain connects TRBV9 to TRBJ2-7; 7 bases line up with TRBD2. V was pared by 4 bases and J by 0 bases, with 10 bases of the junction left unmatched. There are 16 residues in the CDR3. Germline V gene data show CDR1 as SGDLS and CDR2 as YYNGEE.

The table lists this clone with a count of one. The rearrangement uses TRBV28 and TRBJ1-2; 9 bases match TRBD1. CDR1 MDHEN and CDR2 SYDVKM come from the germline V gene. Unmatched junction bases numbered 14, after V lost 5 bases and J lost 7 bases. The CDR3 extends over 16 amino acids. CDR3 DNA: TGTGCCAGCAGTCCCTCGGGACAGGGTACAATCTTTGGCTACACCTTC. This codes for CASSPSGQGTIFGYTF.

In its sample, this clone was seen once. The chain combines TRBV15 with TRBJ1-1; D remains ambiguous. CDR1 LNHNV and CDR2 YYDKDF come from the germline V gene (reference sequence). This CDR3 contains 15 residues. V lost 0 bases and J lost 2, with 10 bases in between. DNA for the CDR3: TGTGCCACCAGCAGAGATTCCCCACTTAACACTGAAGCTTTCTTT. Protein: CATSRDSPLNTEAFF.

Written as DNA, the CDR3 is TGTGCCAGCAGCCGGGACAGGGGTCAGCCCCAGCATTTT. It translates to CASSRDRGQPQHF. This rearrangement joins TRBV27 to TRBJ1-5; 10 bases agree with TRBD1. Germline CDR1 and CDR2: MNHEY and SMNVEV (reference sequence). Unmatched junction bases numbered 2, after V lost 6 bases and J lost 6 bases. The CDR3 is 13 amino acids.

Note on this clone: Compared with germline, one end of the junction differs, possibly owing to a read error. The chain employs TRBV5-8 and TRBJ2-7; no clear D gene. This CDR3 spans 12 amino acids. In germline, CDR1 is SGHTS, CDR2 YDEGEE. In nucleotides, the CDR3 is TGTGCCAGCAGCTCCAGTTCCTCCGAGCAGTACTTC. Translated: CASSSSSSEQYF.

Concerning this clone: Other DNA sequences in this specimen translate into the identical CDR3. The chain is built from TRBV19 and TRBJ1-4; perhaps TRBD1 as D (6 bases). Per germline, CDR1 LNHDA and CDR2 SQIVND (reference sequence). The ends were cut back, 5 bases at V and 1 base at J, with 11 bases in the middle. The CDR3 is made up of 15 amino acids. CDR3 DNA: TGTGCCAGTAGTCTGGGGGGGCAAACTAATGAAAAACTGTTTTTT. It codes for CASSLGGQTNEKLFF.

J is TRBJ2-5 and V is TRBV28; possible D gene TRBD2, 6 bases. Germline lookup yields CDR1 MDHEN and CDR2 SYDVKM. Trimming shortened V by 2 bases and J by 2 bases, and 15 bases separated the two germline ends. The CDR3 contains 16 residues. CDR3: CASSLRGGTAQETQYF. CDR3 DNA sequence: TGTGCCAGCAGTTTACGGGGCGGGACGGCGCAAGAGACCCAGTACTTC.

This chain connects TRBV27 to TRBJ2-5, with D possibly TRBD2 on 7 matching bases. This CDR3 is 13 amino acids long. Germline V gene sequence: CDR1 MNHEY, CDR2 SMNVEV (reference sequence). V lost 4 bases and J 7 bases, leaving 13 bases between the germline ends. The CDR3 region is CASSSAGARTQYF. As DNA, the CDR3 is TGTGCCAGCAGTTCCGCGGGGGCCCGGACCCAGTACTTC.